Described below is a single TCR beta chain sequence and its context. Participant-given clinical history determined each cohort assignment. The CDR3 is 13 amino acids. Germline-derived CDR1 and CDR2 are LGHDT and YNNKEL (reference sequence). V lost 3 bases, J lost 5 bases, and 10 bases lay in between. The record originates from a study of blood T cell repertoires in COVID-19. Study summary: The study drew acute and convalescent COVID-19 samples from the United States, Italy and Spain.

Original handling: Amplified reference gene primers provided the basis for estimating nucleated cell counts. Repertoires were generated with immunoSEQ multiplex PCR, while TCRdb's copy carries only in-frame clones and drops some. The V and J calls and the clone size are those of that table, but D and trimming were determined from the DNA. The data hold fewer than 350,000 clones, with around 87% observed a single time. The receptor's source is a woman between 18 and 29 years old with acute COVID-19. What was sequenced was PBMCs or T cells enriched from blood (not recorded which). The chain couples TRBV3-1 (or the pseudogene TRBV3-2) to TRBJ1-1; TRBD1 is a possible D gene (5 bases). The CDR3 is CASSHRGLTEAFF. In DNA, the CDR3 is TGTGCCAGCAGCCACCGGGGGTTAACTGAAGCTTTCTTT.